One and the same sample provided the 9 T cell receptor beta chains below, sequenced in a study of blood T cell repertoires in COVID-19. The assay was immunoSEQ multiplex PCR, and TCRdb's table has in-frame clones only and misses some. Here the sample spans about 350,000 clones, more than 70% being singletons. The specimen was peripheral blood. These receptors were collected from a woman in her fifties or sixties with COVID-19, enrolled during active disease.

The DNA of the CDR3 is TGTGCCACCAGCGGGCAGGGACGGGAGACCCAGTACTTC. Protein sequence: CATSGQGRETQYF. The gene calls are TRBV19 and TRBJ2-5; possible D gene TRBD2, 6 bases. CDR1 is LNHDA and CDR2 is SQIVND in the germline V gene (reference sequence). The CDR3 loop spans 13 amino acids. Between the trimmed V and J ends, which lost 10 bases and 5 bases, there was a span of 17 bases.

The chain joins TRBV29-1 to TRBJ1-4; TRBD1 matches at 9 bases. The germline gives CDR1 SQVTM, CDR2 ANQGSEA. The CDR3 covers 18 residues. V lost 4 bases, J lost 0 bases, and 12 bases stayed unmatched. CDR3: CSVGGTGLSTATNEKLFF. CDR3 nucleotide sequence: TGCAGCGTTGGCGGGACAGGGTTATCCACTGCAACTAATGAAAAACTGTTTTTT. Complete variable domain (other parts from reference TRBV29-1 and TRBJ1-4): SAVISQKPSRDICQRGTSLTIQCQVDSQVTMMFWYRQQPGQSLTLIATANQGSEATYESGFVIDKFPISRPNLTFSTLTVSNMSPEDSSIYLCSVGGTGLSTATNEKLFFGSGTQLSVL.

This sequence joins TRBV29-1 and TRBJ1-2; D might be TRBD1 (5 bases). V dropped 4 bases and J dropped 0 bases, with 27 bases sitting between them. Germline-derived CDR1 and CDR2 are SQVTM and ANQGSEA. The CDR3 is 19 residues long. CDR3 in DNA: TGCAGCGTTGCCCTAGGCCTAGGGGCCGGAGCCCCAGCTAACTATGGCTACACCTTC. Translation: CSVALGLGAGAPANYGYTF.

This clone occurred a few times. The CDR3 reads CASSPPTRGYEQYF. The DNA for the CDR3 is TGTGCCAGCTCACCCCCTACCCGGGGGTACGAGCAGTACTTC. The chain couples TRBV18 to TRBJ2-7; tentatively, D is TRBD2 (6 bases). Germline CDR1 and CDR2: KGHSH and LQKENI. This CDR3 is 14 amino acids long. The V end lost 3 bases, the J end lost 4 bases, and 13 bases lay between the germline ends.

J is TRBJ1-2 and V is TRBV6-1; the match to TRBD1 covers 8 bases. Germline V lookup: CDR1 MNHNS, CDR2 SASEGT. J gave up 0 bases and V 2 bases, and 5 bases lay outside the gene matches. There are 16 residues in the CDR3. The CDR3 DNA sequence: TGTGCCAGCAGTGAACGGGACAGGCGAGCTAACTATGGCTACACCTTC. Protein sequence: CASSERDRRANYGYTF.

V is TRBV3-1 (or the pseudogene TRBV3-2) and J is TRBJ2-1, with 10 positions matching TRBD1. From germline, CDR1 is LGHDT and CDR2 YNNKEL (reference sequence). There are 15 residues in the CDR3. Unmatched junction bases numbered 11, after V lost 5 bases and J lost 10 bases. The CDR3 protein is CASSAGTGVVGEQFF. In DNA, the CDR3 is TGTGCCAGCAGCGCTGGGACAGGGGTGGTAGGGGAGCAGTTCTTC.

This rearrangement joins TRBV7-9 to TRBJ2-5, with 8 bases matching TRBD1. This CDR3 has 13 amino acids. Looked up from germline, CDR1 is SEHNR and CDR2 is FQNEAQ (reference sequence). The ends lost 4 bases at V and 4 bases at J; junction bases unmatched: 2. CDR3 amino acids: CASSSTGAETQYF. The CDR3 bases are TGTGCCAGCAGCTCGACAGGGGCAGAGACCCAGTACTTC.

V gene TRBV3-1 (or the pseudogene TRBV3-2) combines with J gene TRBJ1-4, with 9 bases matching TRBD1. Per germline, CDR1 LGHDT and CDR2 YNNKEL (reference sequence). V lost 5 bases to trimming and J lost 3 bases; unmatched junction nucleotides: 13. The CDR3 is 18 amino acids. This CDR3 is CASSSGTGRYDPNEKLFF. In nucleotides, the CDR3 is TGTGCCAGCAGCTCAGGGACAGGGAGATATGATCCTAATGAAAAACTGTTTTTT.

This clone was picked up one time. The V call is TRBV7-8, the J call TRBJ1-5; D is unresolved. CDR1 and CDR2 from the germline V gene are SGHVS and FQNEAQ. V lost 2 bases and J lost 1, with 15 bases in between. This CDR3 comprises 17 residues. CDR3 region: CASSLFPGLGSNQPQHF. CDR3 coding DNA: TGTGCCAGCAGCTTATTCCCAGGACTGGGAAGCAATCAGCCCCAGCATTTT. The variable domain in full, with the rest retrieved from reference TRBV7-8 and TRBJ1-5, is GAGVSQSPRYKVAKRGQDVALRCDPISGHVSLFWYQQALGQGPEFLTYFQNEAQLDKSGLPSDRFFAERPEGSVSTLKIQRTQQEDSAVYLCASSLFPGLGSNQPQHFGDGTRLSIL.